The entry below describes one T cell receptor (beta chain). Its specificity is not known. This record comes from a study of blood T cells in healthy people across ages. CDR1 is MNHNY and CDR2 is SVGAGI in the germline V gene (reference sequence). The CDR3 has 17 residues. Trimming removed 4 bases from V and 0 bases from J, with 16 bases in between. Together with a sample-barcoded 5' primer, a J-beta primer mix was included in a second PCR lasting about 6 to 11 cycles. MiXCR, run by TCRdb on the 5' RACE reads, gives a single entry per CDR3 protein. The table records under 2 million distinct CDR3 sequences, roughly 30% of them present only once. General observations from the study: Naive CD4+ cell counts and diversity both ran higher in long-lived than in aged donors. A roughly linear age-dependent decrease characterized TCR beta diversity per million T cells.

Source material: blood. The sequence was obtained from a woman in her thirties in good health. The chain employs TRBV6-6 and TRBJ1-5; TRBD1 is a possible D gene (5 bases). The CDR3 DNA sequence: TGTGCCAGCAGTTCCCTCCACAGGTCTATTAGCAATCAGCCCCAGCATTTT. Amino acids: CASSSLHRSISNQPQHF.